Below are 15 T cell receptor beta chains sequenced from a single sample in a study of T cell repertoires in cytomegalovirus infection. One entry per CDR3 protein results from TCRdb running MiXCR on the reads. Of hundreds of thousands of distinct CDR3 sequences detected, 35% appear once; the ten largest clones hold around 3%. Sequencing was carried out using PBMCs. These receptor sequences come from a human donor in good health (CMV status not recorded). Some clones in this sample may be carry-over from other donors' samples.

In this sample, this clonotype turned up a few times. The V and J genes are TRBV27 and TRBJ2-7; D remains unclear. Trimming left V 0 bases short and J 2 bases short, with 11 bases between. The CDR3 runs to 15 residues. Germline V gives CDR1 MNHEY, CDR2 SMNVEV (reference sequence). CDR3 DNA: TGTGCCAGCAGTTTATCGGGCGGATGGACCTACGAGCAGTACTTC. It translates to CASSLSGGWTYEQYF.

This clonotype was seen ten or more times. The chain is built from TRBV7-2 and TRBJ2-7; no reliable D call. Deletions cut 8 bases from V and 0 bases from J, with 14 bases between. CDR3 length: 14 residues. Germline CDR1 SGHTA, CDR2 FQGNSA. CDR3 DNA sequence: TGTGCCAGCGGCGAGACAACCAGCTCCTACGAGCAGTACTTC. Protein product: CASGETTSSYEQYF.

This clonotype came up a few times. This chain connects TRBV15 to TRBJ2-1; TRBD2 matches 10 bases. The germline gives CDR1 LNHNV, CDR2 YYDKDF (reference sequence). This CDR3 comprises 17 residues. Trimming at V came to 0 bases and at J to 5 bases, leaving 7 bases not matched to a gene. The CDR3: CATSRDSGGLANNEQFF. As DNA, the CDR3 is TGTGCCACCAGCAGAGATTCCGGGGGACTAGCGAACAATGAGCAGTTCTTC.

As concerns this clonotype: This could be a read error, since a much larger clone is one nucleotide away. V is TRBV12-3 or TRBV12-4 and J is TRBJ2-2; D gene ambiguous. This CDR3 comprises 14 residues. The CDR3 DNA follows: TGTTCCAGCAGTTTAGTCACGAACACCGGGGAGCTGTTTTTT. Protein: CSSSLVTNTGELFF.

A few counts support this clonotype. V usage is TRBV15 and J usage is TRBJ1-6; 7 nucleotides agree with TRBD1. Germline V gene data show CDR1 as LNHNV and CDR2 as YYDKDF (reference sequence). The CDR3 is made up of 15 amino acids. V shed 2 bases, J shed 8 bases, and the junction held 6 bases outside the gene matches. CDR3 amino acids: CATSRFPTGDSPLHF. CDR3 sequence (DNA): TGTGCCACCAGCAGATTTCCCACAGGGGATTCACCCCTCCACTTT.

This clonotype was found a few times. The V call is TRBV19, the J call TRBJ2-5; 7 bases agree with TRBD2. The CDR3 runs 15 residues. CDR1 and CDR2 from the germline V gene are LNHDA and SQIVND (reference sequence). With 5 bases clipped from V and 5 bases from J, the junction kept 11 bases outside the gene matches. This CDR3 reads CASSQGGSDRETQYF. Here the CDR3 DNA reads TGTGCCAGTAGTCAAGGCGGGAGCGATCGGGAGACCCAGTACTTC.

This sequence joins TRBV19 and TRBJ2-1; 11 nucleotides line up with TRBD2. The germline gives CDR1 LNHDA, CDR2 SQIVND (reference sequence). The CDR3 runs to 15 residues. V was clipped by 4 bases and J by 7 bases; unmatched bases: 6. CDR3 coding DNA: TGTGCCAGTAGTAGGACTAGCGGGCGTACTAATGAGCAGTTCTTC. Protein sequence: CASSRTSGRTNEQFF.

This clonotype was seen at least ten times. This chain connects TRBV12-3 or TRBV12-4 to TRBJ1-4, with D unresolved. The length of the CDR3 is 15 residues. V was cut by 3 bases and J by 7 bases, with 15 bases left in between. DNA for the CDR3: TGTGCCAGCAGTTTTGGCGGATCTCTGGGTGAAAAACTGTTTTTT. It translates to CASSFGGSLGEKLFF.

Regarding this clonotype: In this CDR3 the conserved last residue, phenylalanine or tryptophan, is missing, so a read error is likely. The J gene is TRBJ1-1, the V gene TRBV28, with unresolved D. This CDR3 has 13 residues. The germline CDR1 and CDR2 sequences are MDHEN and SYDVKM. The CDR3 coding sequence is TGTTCCATCAGTTTGCGCAGGTACACTGAAGCTTTCTTG. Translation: CSISLRRYTEAFL.

CDR3 sequence reads: CSAISLGARRTDTQYF. As DNA, the CDR3 is TGCAGTGCTATAAGTCTCGGGGCCCGCCGCACAGATACGCAGTATTTT. This sequence joins TRBV20-1 and TRBJ2-3; D is tentatively TRBD1 or TRBD2 (5 bases each). V was trimmed by 4 bases and J by 1 base, leaving 18 bases between them. The CDR3 length is 16 residues. The V gene's germline CDR1 is DFQATT and CDR2 SNEGSKA (reference sequence).

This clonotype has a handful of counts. CDR3 amino acids: CASSLGSRASGANVLTF. CDR3 DNA: TGTGCCAGCAGCTTGGGATCCCGGGCCTCTGGGGCCAACGTCCTGACTTTC. This chain joins TRBV5-5 and TRBJ2-6; D gene ambiguous. V was shortened by 0 bases and J by 0 bases, with 10 bases between the two germline ends. This CDR3 comprises 17 residues. Germline values: CDR1 SGHKS, CDR2 YYEKEE (reference sequence).

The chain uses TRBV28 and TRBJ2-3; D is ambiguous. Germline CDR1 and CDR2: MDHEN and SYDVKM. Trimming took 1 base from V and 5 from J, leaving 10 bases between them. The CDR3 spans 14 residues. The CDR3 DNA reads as TGTGCCAGCAGTTTATACCTGAAGCGAGATACGCAGTATTTT. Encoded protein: CASSLYLKRDTQYF. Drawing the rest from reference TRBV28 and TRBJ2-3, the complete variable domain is DVKVTQSSRYLVKRTGEKVFLECVQDMDHENMFWYRQDPGLGLRLIYFSYDVKMKEKGDIPEGYSVSREKKERFSLILESASTNQTSMYLCASSLYLKRDTQYFGPGTRLTVL.

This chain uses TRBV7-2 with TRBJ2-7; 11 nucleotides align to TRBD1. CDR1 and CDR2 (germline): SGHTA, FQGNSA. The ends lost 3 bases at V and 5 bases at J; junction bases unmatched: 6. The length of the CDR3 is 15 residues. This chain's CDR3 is CASSFRDRGVNEQYF. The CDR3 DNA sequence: TGTGCCAGCAGCTTCCGGGACAGGGGGGTCAACGAGCAGTACTTC.

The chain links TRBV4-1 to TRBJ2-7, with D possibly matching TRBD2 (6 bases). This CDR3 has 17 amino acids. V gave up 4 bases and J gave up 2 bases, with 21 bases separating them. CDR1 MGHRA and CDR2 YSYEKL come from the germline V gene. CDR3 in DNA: TGCGCCAGCAGCCTAAGATCCCAGGGTAGCGGACCCTACGAGCAGTACTTC. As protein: CASSLRSQGSGPYEQYF.

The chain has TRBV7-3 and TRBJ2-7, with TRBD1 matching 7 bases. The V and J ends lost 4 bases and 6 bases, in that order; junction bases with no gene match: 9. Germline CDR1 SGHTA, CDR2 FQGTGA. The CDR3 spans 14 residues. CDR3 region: CASSSGRTGVEQYF. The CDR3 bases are TGTGCCAGCAGCTCCGGAAGAACAGGGGTCGAGCAGTACTTC.